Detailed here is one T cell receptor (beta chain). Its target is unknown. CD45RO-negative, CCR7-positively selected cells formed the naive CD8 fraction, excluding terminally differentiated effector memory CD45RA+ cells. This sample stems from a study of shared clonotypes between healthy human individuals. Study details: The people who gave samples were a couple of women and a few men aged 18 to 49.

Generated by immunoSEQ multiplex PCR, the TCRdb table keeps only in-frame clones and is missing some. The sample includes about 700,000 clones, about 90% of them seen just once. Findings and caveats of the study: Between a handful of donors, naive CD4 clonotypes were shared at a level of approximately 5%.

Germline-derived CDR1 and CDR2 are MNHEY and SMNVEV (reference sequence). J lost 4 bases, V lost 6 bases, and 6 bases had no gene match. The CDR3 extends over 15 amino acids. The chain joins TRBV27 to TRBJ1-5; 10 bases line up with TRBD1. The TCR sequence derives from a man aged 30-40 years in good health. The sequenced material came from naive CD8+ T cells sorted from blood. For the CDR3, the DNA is TGTGCCAGCAGCGGACAGGGGGTGATAAATCAGCCCCAGCATTTT. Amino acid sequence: CASSGQGVINQPQHF.